This T cell receptor (beta chain) was documented in a study of post-analysis software for immune sequencing data. Unique molecular identifiers had been added to the TCR beta cDNA libraries. TCRdb ran MiXCR on the PCR reads and lists one entry per CDR3 protein. The sample lists roughly 730,000 distinct CDR3 sequences, roughly 27% occurring once. This clonotype was seen ten or more times. Sample: blood. This TCR came from a girl under 18 with multiple sclerosis.

CDR3 protein: CSAQNRGQTYKQYF. The CDR3 nucleotides read TGCAGTGCCCAAAACAGGGGGCAAACCTATAAGCAGTACTTC. This sequence joins TRBV20-1 and TRBJ2-7, with 9 bases that match TRBD1. This CDR3 spans 14 amino acids. The V segment lost 6 bases and the J segment 8 bases; nucleotides outside the gene matches: 14. Germline CDR1 and CDR2: DFQATT and SNEGSKA (reference sequence).